This note documents a single TCR beta chain sequence. Its antigen remains unknown. This entry comes from a study of human T cells and chemical hapten exposure. General observations from the study: The study found that DPC sensitization did not change TCRs above 1 in 1000 frequency.

Germline CDR1 is MDHEN and CDR2 is SYDVKM. Trimming removed 6 bases from V and 10 bases from J, with 17 bases in between. CDR3 size: 13 residues. Time point of the sample: patch test 1, 2 weeks after DPC sensitization. Sample treatment: therapeutic diphenylcyclopropenone sensitization with weekly scalp DPC. TCRdb reanalysed the RACE reads using MiXCR and keeps one entry per CDR3 protein. The sample has 370,000 or so distinct CDR3 sequences; nearly 5% are singletons. The sample was whole blood, taken in connection with sensitization to the hapten diphenylcyclopropenone (DPC). The receptor was isolated from a woman aged 45 to 65 with alopecia areata. Some clones in this sample may be carry-over from other donors' samples. This sequence joins TRBV28 and TRBJ2-3; tentatively, D is TRBD1 (5 bases). Here the CDR3 reads CASSPSDRYAQYF. Written as DNA, the CDR3 is TGTGCCAGCAGCCCCTCCGACAGATACGCGCAGTATTTT.